The next 10 T cell receptor beta chains were all read from a single sample in a study of control samples from healthy donors and cancer patients. Data came from immunoSEQ multiplex PCR; TCRdb stores just in-frame clones and leaves some out. The sample consists of roughly 160,000 clones, 96% of them appearing once. Sequencing input: blood. The receptors derive from a woman aged 30 to 39 in good health.

The chain is built from TRBV6-6 and TRBJ2-7; D is unresolved. Germline loops: CDR1 MNHNY, CDR2 SVGAGI (reference sequence). The CDR3 is 14 amino acids. The V and J ends lost 11 bases and 0 bases respectively, with 17 bases between them. In nucleotides, the CDR3 is TGTGCCCAGCATCTAGGGCTATCCTCCTACGAGCAGTACTTC. This codes for CAQHLGLSSYEQYF.

The chain employs TRBV19 and TRBJ2-7, with 11 bases matching TRBD2. CDR3 length: 15 residues. The germline V gene has CDR1 LNHDA and CDR2 SQIVND (reference sequence). Trimming took 6 bases from V and 2 from J; bases not matched to a gene: 6. The CDR3: CASSPGTSGTYEQYF. The CDR3 coding sequence is TGTGCCAGTAGCCCCGGGACTAGCGGAACCTACGAGCAGTACTTC.

This clone appeared a single time. The J gene is TRBJ2-7, the V gene TRBV27, with D perhaps TRBD1 (5 bases). This CDR3 region has 14 residues. Trimming pared 3 bases from V and 2 bases from J, leaving 11 bases between. In germline, CDR1 is MNHEY, CDR2 SMNVEV (reference sequence). The CDR3 region has the DNA TGTGCCAGCAGTTTTAAAGGGGATGCCTACGAGCAGTACTTC. Protein sequence: CASSFKGDAYEQYF.

This chain connects TRBV7-8 to TRBJ1-6; no firm D call. Trimming removed 3 bases from V and 9 bases from J, with 6 bases in between. This CDR3 is built from 12 residues. Germline values: CDR1 SGHVS, CDR2 FQNEAQ. The CDR3 spells CASSFWASPLHF. The CDR3, as DNA: TGTGCCAGCAGCTTTTGGGCTTCACCCCTCCACTTT.

The chain joins TRBV7-9 to TRBJ2-2; the D is unclear. CDR3 size: 12 residues. V lost 2 bases to trimming and J lost 4 bases, with 2 bases between them. The germline V gene encodes CDR1 SEHNR and CDR2 FQNEAQ (reference sequence). The CDR3 DNA is TGTGCCAGCAGCTTAACCACCGGGGAGCTGTTTTTT. It translates to CASSLTTGELFF.

The gene calls are TRBV5-4 and TRBJ2-1, with 7 bases aligning to TRBD2. The germline gives CDR1 SGHNT, CDR2 YYREEE (reference sequence). This CDR3 contains 15 residues. The V gene end was trimmed by 2 bases and the J gene end by 6 bases; junction bases not matched to a gene: 8. CDR3: CASSFVAGVFNEQFF. CDR3 bases: TGTGCCAGCAGCTTTGTCGCGGGGGTTTTCAATGAGCAGTTCTTC. The full variable domain, its missing parts supplied by reference TRBV5-4 and TRBJ2-1, is ETGVTQSPTHLIKTRGQQVTLRCSSQSGHNTVSWYQQALGQGPQFIFQYYREEENGRGNFPPRFSGLQFPNYSSELNVNALELDDSALYLCASSFVAGVFNEQFFGPGTRLTVL.

CDR3 region: CASSSLGYNEQFF. The CDR3 DNA follows: TGTGCCAGCAGTTCCCTGGGCTACAATGAGCAGTTCTTC. The V and J genes are TRBV27 and TRBJ2-1; no firm D call. The ends were cut back, 4 bases at V and 3 bases at J, with 7 bases in the middle. This CDR3 spans 13 amino acids. Germline V gene sequence: CDR1 MNHEY, CDR2 SMNVEV (reference sequence).

This sequence joins TRBV6-5 and TRBJ1-5, with unresolved D. Germline V gene lookup returns CDR1 MNHEY and CDR2 SVGAGI. V lost 6 bases and J lost 5, with 14 bases in between. The CDR3 is 14 amino acids. Here the CDR3 reads CASSPGRRDQPQHF. The CDR3 region has the DNA TGTGCCAGCAGCCCAGGAAGGCGCGATCAGCCCCAGCATTTT.

This chain uses TRBV5-5 with TRBJ2-7; TRBD1 matches 9 bases. J was trimmed by 1 base and V by 4 bases; bases with no gene match: 6. CDR3 length equals 15 residues. Germline-derived CDR1 and CDR2 are SGHKS and YYEKEE (reference sequence). CDR3 amino acids: CASSRWDRESYEQYF. The CDR3 DNA sequence: TGTGCCAGCAGCCGGTGGGACAGGGAATCCTACGAGCAGTACTTC.

The rearrangement uses TRBV28 and TRBJ2-6; the match to TRBD2 covers 9 bases. The CDR3 contains 17 residues. J lost 0 bases, V lost 8 bases, and 8 bases had no gene match. The V gene's germline CDR1 is MDHEN and CDR2 SYDVKM. The CDR3: CASGLREGFSGANVLTF. In DNA, the CDR3 is TGTGCCAGCGGTCTGCGGGAGGGGTTCTCTGGGGCCAACGTCCTGACTTTC.